This paragraph reports one TCR beta chain. Its specificity is unknown. This sample is drawn from a study of T cells in Graves' hyperthyroidism and ophthalmopathy. CDR1 SEHNR and CDR2 FQNEAQ come from the germline V gene (reference sequence). The CDR3 has 15 residues. The ends were cut back, 5 bases at V and 1 base at J, with 14 bases in the middle. Authors of the study amplified TCR beta CDR3 regions from RNA transcripts. The primer set for the first-round RT-PCR of the TCR CDR3 was HTBI. TCRdb re-analysed the multiplex PCR reads in MiXCR, keeping a single row per CDR3 protein. The sample shows roughly 350,000 distinct CDR3 sequences, more than 12% of them seen only once. Ophthalmopathy patients had Clinical Activity Score at least 3, NOSPECS grade at least 4, duration under 3 months. Source material for PBMCs was more than 7.5 ml fresh peripheral blood. Study-wide points: Clonotypes that were expanded in thyroid above 0.001 mostly appeared in blood too.

The receptor's source is a woman younger than 45 with Graves' ophthalmopathy. Source material: blood. The chain recombines TRBV7-9 with TRBJ1-1, with D perhaps matching TRBD1 (5 bases). CDR3 loop: CASSLLGAGNTEAFF. The DNA of the CDR3 is TGTGCCAGCAGCCTACTTGGGGCGGGGAACACTGAAGCTTTCTTT.